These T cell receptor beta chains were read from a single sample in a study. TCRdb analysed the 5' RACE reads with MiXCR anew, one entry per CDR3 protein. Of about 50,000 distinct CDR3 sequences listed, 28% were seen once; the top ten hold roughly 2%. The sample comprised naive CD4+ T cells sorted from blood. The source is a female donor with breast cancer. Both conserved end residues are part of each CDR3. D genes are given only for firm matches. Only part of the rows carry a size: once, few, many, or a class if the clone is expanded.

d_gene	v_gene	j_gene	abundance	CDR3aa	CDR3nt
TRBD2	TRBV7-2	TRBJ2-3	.	CASSTPSGRTDTQYF	TGTGCCAGCAGCACCCCTAGCGGCCGCACAGATACGCAGTATTTT
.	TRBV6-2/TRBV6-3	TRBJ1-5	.	CASSHDAAGGNQPQHF	TGTGCCAGCAGCCACGACGCGGCAGGGGGCAATCAGCCCCAGCATTTT
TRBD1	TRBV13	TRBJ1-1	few	CASLDRGLGVTEAFF	TGTGCCAGCCTGGACAGGGGGCTGGGTGTCACTGAAGCTTTCTTT
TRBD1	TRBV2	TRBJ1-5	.	CASRGRSGQGVGFQPQHF	TGTGCCAGCAGAGGACGATCGGGACAGGGCGTGGGATTTCAGCCCCAGCATTTT
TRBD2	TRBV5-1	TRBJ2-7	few	CASSGTSGSSYEQYF	TGCGCCAGCAGCGGGACTAGCGGGAGCTCCTACGAGCAGTACTTC
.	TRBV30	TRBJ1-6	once	CAWRRNPPNSPPHF	TGTGCCTGGAGGAGGAATCCCCCGAATTCACCCCCCCACTTT
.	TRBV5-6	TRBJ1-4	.	CASSSPRTTTNEKLFF	TGTGCCAGCAGTTCACCGAGGACAACAACTAATGAAAAACTGTTTTTT
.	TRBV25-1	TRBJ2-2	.	CASSDIEGGSGELFF	TGTGCCAGCAGTGATATCGAGGGGGGGTCCGGGGAGCTGTTTTTT
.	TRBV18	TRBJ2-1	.	CASSPYVNTGSNEQFF	TGTGCCAGCTCACCCTACGTTAATACAGGGTCCAATGAGCAGTTCTTC
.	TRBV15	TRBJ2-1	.	CATSRTTGYNEQFF	TGTGCCACCAGCAGAACCACGGGGTACAATGAGCAGTTCTTC
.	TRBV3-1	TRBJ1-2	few	CASSQVGGLLGYTF	TGTGCCAGCAGCCAAGTTGGAGGACTATTAGGCTACACCTTC
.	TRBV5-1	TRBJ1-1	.	CASSEGNTEAFF	TGCGCCAGCAGCGAGGGGAACACTGAAGCTTTCTTT
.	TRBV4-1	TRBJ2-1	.	CASSPTHNEQFF	TGCGCCAGCAGCCCAACTCACAATGAGCAGTTCTTC
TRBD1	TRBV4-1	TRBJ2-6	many	CASSAPGQEYSGANVLTF	TGCGCCAGCAGCGCTCCGGGACAGGAGTACTCTGGGGCCAACGTCCTGACTTTC
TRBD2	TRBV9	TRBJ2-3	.	CASSVVSAGGSTDTQYF	TGTGCCAGCAGCGTAGTGTCAGCGGGGGGAAGCACAGATACGCAGTATTTT
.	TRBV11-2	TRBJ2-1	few	CASSLDITWGEQFF	TGTGCCAGCAGCTTAGATATTACCTGGGGTGAGCAGTTCTTC
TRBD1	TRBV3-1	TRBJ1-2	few	CASSRDSFYGYTF	TGTGCCAGCAGCCGGGACAGCTTCTATGGCTACACCTTC
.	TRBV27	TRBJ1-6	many	CASSKDQYNSPLHF	TGTGCCAGCAGCAAGGACCAATATAATTCACCCCTCCACTTT
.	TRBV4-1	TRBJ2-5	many	CASSQFQGRRESGTQYF	TGCGCCAGCAGCCAATTCCAGGGGCGAAGAGAGTCGGGGACCCAGTACTTC
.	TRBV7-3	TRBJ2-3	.	CASSWDNTDTQYF	TGTGCCAGCAGCTGGGACAACACAGATACGCAGTATTTT
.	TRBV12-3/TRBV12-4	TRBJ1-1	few	CASSQPPMNTEAFF	TGTGCCAGCAGTCAACCCCCAATGAACACTGAAGCTTTCTTT
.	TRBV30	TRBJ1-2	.	CAWKVFWTGYTF	TGTGCCTGGAAAGTTTTTTGGACGGGCTACACCTTC
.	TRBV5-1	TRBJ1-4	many	CASSLGAGQRNEKLFF	TGCGCCAGCAGCTTGGGTGCTGGGCAAAGGAATGAAAAACTGTTTTTT
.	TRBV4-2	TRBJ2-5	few	CASSQDLAGGGLVETQYF	TGTGCCAGCAGCCAAGATTTGGCAGGGGGAGGGTTGGTAGAGACCCAGTACTTC
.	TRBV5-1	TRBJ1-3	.	CASSLGGSGNTIYF	TGCGCCAGCAGCTTGGGGGGCTCTGGAAACACCATATATTTT
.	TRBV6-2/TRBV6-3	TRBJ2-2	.	CASTNGGLGGELFF	TGTGCCAGCACCAACGGGGGATTGGGCGGGGAGCTGTTTTTT
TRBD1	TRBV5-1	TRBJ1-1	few	CASSIRQGTEAFF	TGCGCCAGCAGCATAAGACAGGGGACTGAAGCTTTCTTT
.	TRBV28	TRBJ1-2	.	CASSLQNYGYTF	TGTGCCAGCAGTTTACAAAACTATGGCTACACCTTC